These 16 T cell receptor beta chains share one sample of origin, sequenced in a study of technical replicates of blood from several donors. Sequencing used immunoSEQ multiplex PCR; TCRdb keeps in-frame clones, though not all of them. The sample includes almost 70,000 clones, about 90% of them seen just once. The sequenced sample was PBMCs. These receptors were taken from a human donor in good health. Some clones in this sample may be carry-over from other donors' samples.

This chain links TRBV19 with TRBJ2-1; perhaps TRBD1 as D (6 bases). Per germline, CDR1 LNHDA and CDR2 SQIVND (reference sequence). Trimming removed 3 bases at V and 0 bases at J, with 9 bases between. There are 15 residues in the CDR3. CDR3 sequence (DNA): TGTGCCAGTAGTATTGGACAGAGCTCCTACAATGAGCAGTTCTTC. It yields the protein CASSIGQSSYNEQFF.

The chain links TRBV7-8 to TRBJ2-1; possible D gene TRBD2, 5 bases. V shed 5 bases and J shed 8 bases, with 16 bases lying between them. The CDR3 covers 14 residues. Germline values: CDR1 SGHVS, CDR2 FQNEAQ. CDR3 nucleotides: TGTGCCAGCAGCCCAACTAGAATAGGAGATGAGCAGTTCTTC. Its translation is CASSPTRIGDEQFF.

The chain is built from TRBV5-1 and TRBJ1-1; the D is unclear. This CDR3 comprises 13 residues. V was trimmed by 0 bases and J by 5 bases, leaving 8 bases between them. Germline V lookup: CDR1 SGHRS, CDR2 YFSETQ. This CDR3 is CASSLGSSTEAFF. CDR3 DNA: TGCGCCAGCAGCTTGGGGAGTTCGACTGAAGCTTTCTTT.

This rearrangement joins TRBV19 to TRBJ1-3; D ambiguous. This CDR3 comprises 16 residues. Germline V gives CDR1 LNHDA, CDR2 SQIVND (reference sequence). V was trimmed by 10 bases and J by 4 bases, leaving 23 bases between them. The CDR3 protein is CATKRRASQGGNTIYF. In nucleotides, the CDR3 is TGTGCCACAAAACGGAGGGCGAGCCAAGGCGGAAACACCATATATTTT.

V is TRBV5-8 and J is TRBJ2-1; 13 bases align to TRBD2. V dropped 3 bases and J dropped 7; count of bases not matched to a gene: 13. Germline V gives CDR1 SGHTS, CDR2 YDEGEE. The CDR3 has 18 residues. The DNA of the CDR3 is TGTGCCAGCAGCTCCGGGGGGGTACTAGCGGGAGGGCCGAATGAGCAGTTCTTC. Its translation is CASSSGGVLAGGPNEQFF.

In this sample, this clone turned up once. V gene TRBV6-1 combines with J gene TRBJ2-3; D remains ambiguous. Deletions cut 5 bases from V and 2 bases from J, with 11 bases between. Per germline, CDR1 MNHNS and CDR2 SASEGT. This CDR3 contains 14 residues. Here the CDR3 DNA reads TGTGCCAGCAGTTCTGATTACTCCACAGATACGCAGTATTTT. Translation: CASSSDYSTDTQYF.

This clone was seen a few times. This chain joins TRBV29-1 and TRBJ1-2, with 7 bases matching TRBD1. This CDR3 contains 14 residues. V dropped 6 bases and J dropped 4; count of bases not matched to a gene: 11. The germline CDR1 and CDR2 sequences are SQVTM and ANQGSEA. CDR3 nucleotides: TGCAGCGTCGAAATCCCGGGACAGTTCTATGGCTACACCTTC. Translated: CSVEIPGQFYGYTF. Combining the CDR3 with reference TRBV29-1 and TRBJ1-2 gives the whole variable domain SAVISQKPSRDICQRGTSLTIQCQVDSQVTMMFWYRQQPGQSLTLIATANQGSEATYESGFVIDKFPISRPNLTFSTLTVSNMSPEDSSIYLCSVEIPGQFYGYTFGSGTRLTVV.

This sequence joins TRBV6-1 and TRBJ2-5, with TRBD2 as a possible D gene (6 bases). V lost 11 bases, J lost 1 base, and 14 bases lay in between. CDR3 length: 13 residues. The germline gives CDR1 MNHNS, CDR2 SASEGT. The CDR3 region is CAVVRRGQETQYF. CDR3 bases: TGTGCCGTGGTCCGGAGGGGCCAAGAGACCCAGTACTTC.

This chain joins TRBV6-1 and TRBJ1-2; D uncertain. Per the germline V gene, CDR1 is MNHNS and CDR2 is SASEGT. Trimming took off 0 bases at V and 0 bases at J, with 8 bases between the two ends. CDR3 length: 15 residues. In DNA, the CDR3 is TGTGCCAGCAGTGAAGCGGGCCTTCCTAACTATGGCTACACCTTC. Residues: CASSEAGLPNYGYTF.

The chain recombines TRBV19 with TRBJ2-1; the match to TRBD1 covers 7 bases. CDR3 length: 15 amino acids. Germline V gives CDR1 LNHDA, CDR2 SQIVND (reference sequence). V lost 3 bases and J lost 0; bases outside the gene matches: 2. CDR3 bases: TGTGCCAGTAGTATGACAGGGACCTCCTACAATGAGCAGTTCTTC. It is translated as CASSMTGTSYNEQFF. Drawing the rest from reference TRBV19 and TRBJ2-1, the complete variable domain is DGGITQSPKYLFRKEGQNVTLSCEQNLNHDAMYWYRQDPGQGLRLIYYSQIVNDFQKGDIAEGYSVSREKKESFPLTVTSAQKNPTAFYLCASSMTGTSYNEQFFGPGTRLTVL.

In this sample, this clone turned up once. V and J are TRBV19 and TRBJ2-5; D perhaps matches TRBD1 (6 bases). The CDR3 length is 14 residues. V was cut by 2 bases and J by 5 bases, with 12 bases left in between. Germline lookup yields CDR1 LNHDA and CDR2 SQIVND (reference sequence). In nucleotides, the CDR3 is TGTGCCAGTAGTATAAGATCAGGGGAGGAGACCCAGTACTTC. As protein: CASSIRSGEETQYF.

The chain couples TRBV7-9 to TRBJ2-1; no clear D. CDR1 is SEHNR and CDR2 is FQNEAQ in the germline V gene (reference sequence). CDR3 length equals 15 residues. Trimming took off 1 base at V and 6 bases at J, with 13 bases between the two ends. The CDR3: CASSLVSGFGNEQFF. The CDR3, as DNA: TGTGCCAGCAGCTTAGTATCCGGGTTTGGCAATGAGCAGTTCTTC.

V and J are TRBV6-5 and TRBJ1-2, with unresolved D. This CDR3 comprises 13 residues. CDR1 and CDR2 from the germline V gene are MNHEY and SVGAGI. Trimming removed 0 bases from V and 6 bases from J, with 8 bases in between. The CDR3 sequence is CASSYSQMDGYTF. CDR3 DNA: TGTGCCAGCAGTTACTCGCAGATGGATGGCTACACCTTC.

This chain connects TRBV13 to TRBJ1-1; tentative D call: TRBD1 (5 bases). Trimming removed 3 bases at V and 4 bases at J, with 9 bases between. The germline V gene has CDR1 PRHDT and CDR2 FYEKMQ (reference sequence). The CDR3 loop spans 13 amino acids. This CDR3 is CASSFNGGTEAFF. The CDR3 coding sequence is TGTGCCAGCAGCTTTAACGGGGGCACTGAAGCTTTCTTT.

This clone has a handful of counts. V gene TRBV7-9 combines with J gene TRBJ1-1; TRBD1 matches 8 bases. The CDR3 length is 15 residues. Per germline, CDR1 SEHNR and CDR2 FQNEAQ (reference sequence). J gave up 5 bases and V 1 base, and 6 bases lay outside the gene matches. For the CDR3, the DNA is TGTGCCAGCAGCTTAGGACAGGGGATAGGGACTGAAGCTTTCTTT. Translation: CASSLGQGIGTEAFF.

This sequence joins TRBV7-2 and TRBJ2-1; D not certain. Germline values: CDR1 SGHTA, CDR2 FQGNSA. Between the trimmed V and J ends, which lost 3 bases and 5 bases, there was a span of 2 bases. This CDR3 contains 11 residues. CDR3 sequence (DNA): TGTGCCAGCAGCTTCAACAATGAGCAGTTCTTC. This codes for CASSFNNEQFF. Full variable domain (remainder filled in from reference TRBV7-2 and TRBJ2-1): GAGVSQSPSNKVTEKGKDVELRCDPISGHTALYWYRQSLGQGLEFLIYFQGNSAPDKSGLPSDRFSAERTGGSVSTLTIQRTQQEDSAVYLCASSFNNEQFFGPGTRLTVL.